Listed here are 13 T cell receptor beta chains from one sample, sequenced in a study of cytomegalovirus exposure and HLA in healthy donors. PCR used 60 Vbeta primers and 13 Jbeta primers. Sequenced by immunoSEQ multiplex PCR; TCRdb stores in-frame clones only, minus some. The repertoire consists of about 210,000 clones, with roughly 87% occurring once and the leading ten covering 1.1%. Sequenced: PBMCs. The source of these receptors is a boy younger than 10 in good health and CMV-seronegative.

CDR3: CASSEVSGGIEQYF. The CDR3 DNA reads TGTGCCAGCAGTGAAGTTAGCGGGGGGATCGAGCAGTACTTC. The genes are TRBV6-1 and TRBJ2-7; TRBD2 aligns across 10 bases. This CDR3 spans 14 amino acids. The germline V gene has CDR1 MNHNS and CDR2 SASEGT. Trimming cost V 1 base and J 6 bases; bases outside gene matches: 3.

The chain is built from TRBV23-1 and TRBJ2-3; 10 bases line up with TRBD2. TRBV23-1 belongs to the ORF category, with a function that is uncertain. Trimming took 3 bases from V and 0 from J; bases not matched to a gene: 3. The CDR3 consists of 16 residues. The CDR3 DNA sequence: TGCGCCAGCAGTCAGGCGACTAGCGGGAGCACAGATACGCAGTATTTT. Protein product: CASSQATSGSTDTQYF.

J is TRBJ1-3 and V is TRBV6-6; D uncertain. The CDR3 is 15 residues long. Germline CDR1 MNHNY, CDR2 SVGAGI (reference sequence). V shed 0 bases and J shed 0 bases, with 6 bases lying between them. The CDR3 DNA is TGTGCCAGCAGTTACTCGTTCCGCTCTGGAAACACCATATATTTT. As protein: CASSYSFRSGNTIYF.

This clone was observed once. V is TRBV6-5 and J is TRBJ2-7; maybe TRBD1 (6 bases). CDR1 is MNHEY, CDR2 SVGAGI, per germline. This CDR3 has 15 residues. The ends were cut back, 7 bases at V and 0 bases at J, with 16 bases in the middle. Written as DNA, the CDR3 is TGTGCCAGCACGACCGGACAGCTCTACTCCTACGAGCAGTACTTC. Its translation is CASTTGQLYSYEQYF.

This clone was detected a few times. The chain couples TRBV18 to TRBJ1-1; D is possibly TRBD1 (5 bases). This CDR3 region has 12 residues. V lost 3 bases, J lost 5 bases, and 7 bases lay in between. The germline V gene encodes CDR1 KGHSH and CDR2 LQKENI. Here the CDR3 DNA reads TGTGCCAGCTCACCCCAGGGTACTGAAGCTTTCTTT. Translation gives CASSPQGTEAFF.

This clone has only one observation. The junction shows a germline mismatch at one end, possibly a read error. The chain carries TRBV5-6 and TRBJ2-1, with D possibly being TRBD1 (6 bases). The CDR3 extends over 15 amino acids. Germline CDR1 and CDR2: SGHDT and YYEEEE. CDR3 in amino acids: CVSSFRTASYNEQFF. CDR3 bases: TGTGTCAGCAGCTTCAGGACAGCCTCCTACAATGAGCAGTTCTTC.

The chain couples TRBV11-2 to TRBJ1-3; TRBD1 aligns across 7 bases. The CDR3 contains 14 residues. The V segment lost 8 bases and the J segment 0 bases; nucleotides outside the gene matches: 4. Looked up from germline, CDR1 is SGHAT and CDR2 is FQNNGV. Here the CDR3 reads CASGAGGSGNTIYF. For the CDR3, the DNA is TGTGCCAGCGGAGCAGGGGGCTCTGGAAACACCATATATTTT.

The chain combines TRBV9 with TRBJ2-2; 8 bases match TRBD1. The CDR3 covers 16 residues. Unmatched junction bases numbered 5, after V lost 3 bases and J lost 1 base. Germline CDR1 reads SGDLS; CDR2 reads YYNGEE. DNA of the CDR3: TGTGCCAGCAGCGCACTAGACAGGGGGAACACCGGGGAGCTGTTTTTT. It yields the protein CASSALDRGNTGELFF.

This rearrangement joins TRBV15 to TRBJ1-5, with 8 positions matching TRBD1. The CDR3 contains 16 residues. V lost 1 base and J lost 0; bases outside the gene matches: 2. Germline loops: CDR1 LNHNV, CDR2 YYDKDF (reference sequence). The CDR3 bases are TGTGCCACCAGCAGAGGGGGACAGGCTAGCAATCAGCCCCAGCATTTT. Translated: CATSRGGQASNQPQHF.

This chain links TRBV5-1 with TRBJ2-7, with 9 bases that match TRBD1. Germline CDR1 is SGHRS and CDR2 is YFSETQ. The CDR3 runs 15 residues. The V segment lost 0 bases and the J segment 5 bases; nucleotides outside the gene matches: 6. CDR3 nucleotides: TGCGCCAGCAGCTTGGACGGGACAGGGCTCAACGAGCAGTACTTC. It yields the protein CASSLDGTGLNEQYF.

The chain joins TRBV2 to TRBJ2-5; 9 bases are a match to TRBD2. V lost 4 bases, J lost 11 bases, and 8 bases stayed unmatched. This CDR3 has 13 residues. In germline, CDR1 is SNHLY, CDR2 FYNNEI. The CDR3 sequence is CASSGASGIEQYF. In DNA, the CDR3 is TGTGCCAGCAGTGGAGCTAGCGGGATTGAGCAGTACTTC.

The genes are TRBV28 and TRBJ1-5, with D unresolved. This CDR3 comprises 12 residues. V was cut by 2 bases and J by 7 bases, with 6 bases left in between. Germline CDR1 and CDR2: MDHEN and SYDVKM. CDR3 amino acids: CASSLAGQPQHF. CDR3 coding DNA: TGTGCCAGCAGTTTAGCGGGGCAGCCCCAGCATTTT.

V is TRBV29-1 and J is TRBJ2-7; D perhaps matches TRBD1 (7 bases). The V gene's germline CDR1 is SQVTM and CDR2 ANQGSEA. The CDR3 contains 15 residues. Between the trimmed V and J ends, which lost 5 bases and 0 bases, there was a span of 17 bases. CDR3 residues: CSVTGVLALSYEQYF. CDR3 in DNA: TGCAGCGTTACAGGGGTACTAGCCCTCTCCTACGAGCAGTACTTC.